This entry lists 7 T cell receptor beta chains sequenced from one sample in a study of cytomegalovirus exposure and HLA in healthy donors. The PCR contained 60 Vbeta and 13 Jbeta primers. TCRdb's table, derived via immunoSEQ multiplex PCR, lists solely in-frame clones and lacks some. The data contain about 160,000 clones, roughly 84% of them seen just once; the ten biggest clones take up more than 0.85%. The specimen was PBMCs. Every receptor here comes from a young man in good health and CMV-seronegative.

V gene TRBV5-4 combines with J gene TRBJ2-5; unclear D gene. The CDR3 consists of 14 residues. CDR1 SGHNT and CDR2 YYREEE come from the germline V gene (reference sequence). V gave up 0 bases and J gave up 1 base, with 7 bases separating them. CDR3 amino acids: CASSLVGGQETQYF. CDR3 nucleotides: TGTGCCAGCAGCTTGGTCGGCGGCCAAGAGACCCAGTACTTC.

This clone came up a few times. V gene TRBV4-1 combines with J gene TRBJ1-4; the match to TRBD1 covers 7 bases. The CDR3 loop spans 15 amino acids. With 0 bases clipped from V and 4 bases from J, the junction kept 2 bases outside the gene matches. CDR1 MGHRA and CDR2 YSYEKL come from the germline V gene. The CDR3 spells CASSQEDRNNEKLFF. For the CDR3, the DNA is TGCGCCAGCAGCCAAGAGGACAGGAATAATGAAAAACTGTTTTTT.

The CDR3 reads CASNTAYYSNQPQHF. The CDR3 DNA follows: TGTGCCAGTAATACAGCCTATTATAGCAATCAGCCCCAGCATTTT. The chain couples TRBV19 to TRBJ1-5; D call uncertain. V lost 7 bases and J 0 bases, leaving 13 bases between the germline ends. The CDR3 sequence is 15 residues long. The germline V gene has CDR1 LNHDA and CDR2 SQIVND (reference sequence). Full variable domain (outside the CDR3, taken from reference TRBV19 and TRBJ1-5): DGGITQSPKYLFRKEGQNVTLSCEQNLNHDAMYWYRQDPGQGLRLIYYSQIVNDFQKGDIAEGYSVSREKKESFPLTVTSAQKNPTAFYLCASNTAYYSNQPQHFGDGTRLSIL.

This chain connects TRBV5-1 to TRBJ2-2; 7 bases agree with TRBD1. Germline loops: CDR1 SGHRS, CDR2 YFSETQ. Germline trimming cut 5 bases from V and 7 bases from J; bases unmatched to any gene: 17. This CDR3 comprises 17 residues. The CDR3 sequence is CASRLDAGTAGGGELFF. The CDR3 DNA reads TGCGCCAGCAGGCTGGACGCCGGGACAGCCGGAGGCGGGGAGCTGTTTTTT.

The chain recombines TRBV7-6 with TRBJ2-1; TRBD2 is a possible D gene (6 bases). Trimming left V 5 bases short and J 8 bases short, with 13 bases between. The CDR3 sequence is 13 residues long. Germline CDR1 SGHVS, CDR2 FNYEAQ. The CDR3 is CASSARERYEQFF. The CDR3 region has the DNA TGTGCCAGCAGCGCCCGGGAGCGGTATGAGCAGTTCTTC.

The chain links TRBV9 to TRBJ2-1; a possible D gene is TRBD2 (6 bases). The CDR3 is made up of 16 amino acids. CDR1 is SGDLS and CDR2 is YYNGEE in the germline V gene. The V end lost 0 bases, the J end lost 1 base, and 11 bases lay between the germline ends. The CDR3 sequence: CASSVEYGGSYNEQFF. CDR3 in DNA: TGTGCCAGCAGCGTAGAGTATGGGGGGTCCTACAATGAGCAGTTCTTC.

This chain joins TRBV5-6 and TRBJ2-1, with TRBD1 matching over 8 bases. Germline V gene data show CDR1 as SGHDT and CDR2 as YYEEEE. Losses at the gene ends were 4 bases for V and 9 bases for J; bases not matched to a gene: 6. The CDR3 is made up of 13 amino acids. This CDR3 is CASSSDRGVEQFF. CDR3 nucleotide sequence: TGTGCCAGCAGCAGTGACAGGGGCGTTGAGCAGTTCTTC. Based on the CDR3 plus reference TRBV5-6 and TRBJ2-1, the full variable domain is DAGVTQSPTHLIKTRGQQVTLRCSPKSGHDTVSWYQQALGQGPQFIFQYYEEEERQRGNFPDRFSGHQFPNYSSELNVNALLLGDSALYLCASSSDRGVEQFFGPGTRLTVL.